The T cell receptor (beta chain) under discussion was sequenced for a study of blood T cell repertoires in COVID-19. V gave up 1 base and J gave up 2 bases, with 9 bases separating them. The germline V gene encodes CDR1 SEHNR and CDR2 FQNEAQ (reference sequence). The CDR3 spans 15 residues. Assay: immunoSEQ multiplex PCR; the TCRdb copy retains only in-frame clones and omits some. In the table there are tens of thousands of clones, 85% to 90% of which are singletons. This sequence originates from a man older than 75 with active or convalescent COVID-19. Material for sequencing was peripheral blood. The chain carries TRBV7-9 and TRBJ2-4, with a weak D call TRBD1 (6 bases). In DNA, the CDR3 is TGTGCCAGCAGCTTAGTAGGGGGTACCAAAAACATTCAGTACTTC. Amino acids: CASSLVGGTKNIQYF.